This T cell receptor (beta chain) derives from a study of cytomegalovirus exposure and HLA in healthy donors. Study-wide background: Inside one of the first data releases sat some 85 million unique TCRs taken from HLA-typed donors. Whole-study results and caveats: Per published accounts, TCR beta sequences correctly predicted the HLA-A and HLA-B alleles of most subjects. Because they were indistinguishable, some V segments, including TRBV6-2 and TRBV6-3, were excluded.

PCR employed 60 Vbeta and 13 Jbeta primers. This table comes from immunoSEQ multiplex PCR, and its TCRdb copy is limited to in-frame clones, with some not included. The sample holds some 190,000 clones, approximately 80% seen once. In the case of this clone: Antigen: not known.

The CDR3 has 15 amino acids. Unmatched junction bases numbered 9, after V lost 1 base and J lost 9 bases. Germline V CDR1 and CDR2: MGHRA, YSYEKL. The specimen sequenced was PBMCs. J is TRBJ1-5 and V is TRBV4-1; 7 bases fit TRBD1. The clonotype comes from a girl aged 10 to 17 in good health and CMV-seropositive. The CDR3 DNA follows: TGCGCCAGCAGCCAAGTTTTGACAGGGAGGCGGCCCCAGCATTTT. Translation: CASSQVLTGRRPQHF.